The subject of this entry is one T cell receptor (beta chain). This CDR3 has 17 amino acids. The germline gives CDR1 SGHDT, CDR2 YYEEEE. With V trimmed by 7 bases and J by 2 bases, 15 bases remained unmatched. The data derive from a study of technical replicates of blood from several donors. TCRdb keeps only in-frame clones here, not all; method: immunoSEQ multiplex PCR. This sample has about 81,000 clones, with approximately 96% found just once. The chain recombines TRBV5-6 with TRBJ1-2; 9 positions match TRBD1. This receptor was taken from a human donor in good health. Sequenced material: T cells isolated from PBMCs. The CDR3 DNA sequence: TGTGCCAGCGGAACCCCCATTCGACAGGGGGGAAACTATGGCTACACCTTC. Translation: CASGTPIRQGGNYGYTF.